Below are 6 T cell receptor beta chains sequenced from a single sample in a study of cytomegalovirus exposure and HLA in healthy donors. Only in-frame clones appear in the TCRdb table, and some are missing; sequencing was by immunoSEQ multiplex PCR. The repertoire consists of roughly 300,000 clones, with roughly 85% occurring once and the leading ten covering about 0.8%. Sequencing input: PBMCs. The origin of the receptors is a young woman in good health and CMV-seronegative.

The chain employs TRBV19 and TRBJ2-7, with 9 positions matching TRBD1. The CDR3 has 14 residues. Germline CDR1 LNHDA, CDR2 SQIVND (reference sequence). J was trimmed by 2 bases and V by 9 bases; bases with no gene match: 8. The CDR3 coding sequence is TGTGCCAGCAACTCGGGACAGGGTACCTACGAGCAGTACTTC. This sequence encodes CASNSGQGTYEQYF.

A single count supports this clone. The V call is TRBV27, the J call TRBJ2-2; 10 bases are a match to TRBD2. CDR1 and CDR2 (germline): MNHEY, SMNVEV (reference sequence). V was pared by 0 bases and J by 3 bases, with 4 bases of the junction left unmatched. The CDR3 has 17 residues. The DNA of the CDR3 is TGTGCCAGCAGTTTATCCGGGACTAGCGTTTACACCGGGGAGCTGTTTTTT. Translation: CASSLSGTSVYTGELFF.

The rearrangement links TRBV5-1 to TRBJ2-3; 7 bases match TRBD2. Trimming cost V 1 base and J 1 base; bases outside gene matches: 9. The germline V gene encodes CDR1 SGHRS and CDR2 YFSETQ. The CDR3 consists of 17 residues. CDR3 sequence: CASSLTRAGDGTDTQYF. The CDR3 DNA reads TGCGCCAGCAGCTTGACTCGGGCGGGAGATGGCACAGATACGCAGTATTTT. The full variable domain, rest sourced from reference TRBV5-1 and TRBJ2-3, is KAGVTQTPRYLIKTRGQQVTLSCSPISGHRSVSWYQQTPGQGLQFLFEYFSETQRNKGNFPGRFSGRQFSNSRSEMNVSTLELGDSALYLCASSLTRAGDGTDTQYFGPGTRLTVL.

The chain carries TRBV6-1 and TRBJ1-1; tentative D call: TRBD1 (5 bases). Trimming took 6 bases from V and 3 from J, leaving 14 bases between them. This CDR3 region has 14 residues. The germline V gene encodes CDR1 MNHNS and CDR2 SASEGT. In nucleotides, the CDR3 is TGTGCCAGCAGGAAGTGGGGGGGTGACACTGAAGCTTTCTTT. Protein sequence: CASRKWGGDTEAFF.

The chain links TRBV29-1 to TRBJ2-3; 7 bases line up with TRBD2. The CDR3 covers 14 residues. Germline trimming cut 3 bases from V and 0 bases from J; bases unmatched to any gene: 3. Germline values: CDR1 SQVTM, CDR2 ANQGSEA. The CDR3 sequence: CSVDMGGSTDTQYF. The CDR3 DNA reads TGCAGCGTTGATATGGGGGGGAGCACAGATACGCAGTATTTT.

The rearrangement links TRBV7-3 to TRBJ2-1; 13 bases match TRBD2. The CDR3 has 15 amino acids. Germline CDR1 is SGHTA and CDR2 is FQGTGA. Trimming took 5 bases from V and 7 from J; bases not matched to a gene: 5. As DNA, the CDR3 is TGTGCCAGCAGCGCAAGGACTAGCGGGAGTAATGAGCAGTTCTTC. Its translation is CASSARTSGSNEQFF.